This T cell receptor (beta chain) originates from a study of cytomegalovirus exposure and HLA in healthy donors. PCR used 60 Vbeta primers and 13 Jbeta primers. Here immunoSEQ multiplex PCR was the method, and the copy in TCRdb shows in-frame clones only, minus some. The sample records 150,000 to 200,000 clones, 83% being singletons. V dropped 2 bases and J dropped 7 bases, with 12 bases sitting between them. The CDR3 is 14 amino acids. Germline V gene data show CDR1 as MNHNS and CDR2 as SASEGT. This clone appeared a single time. Material: PBMCs. The clonotype originates from a man aged 35 to 55 in good health and CMV-seropositive. The J gene is TRBJ2-1, the V gene TRBV6-1; a possible D gene is TRBD2 (6 bases). Here the CDR3 reads CASSERDWGNEQFF. The CDR3 DNA reads TGTGCCAGCAGTGAAAGGGACTGGGGGAATGAGCAGTTCTTC.